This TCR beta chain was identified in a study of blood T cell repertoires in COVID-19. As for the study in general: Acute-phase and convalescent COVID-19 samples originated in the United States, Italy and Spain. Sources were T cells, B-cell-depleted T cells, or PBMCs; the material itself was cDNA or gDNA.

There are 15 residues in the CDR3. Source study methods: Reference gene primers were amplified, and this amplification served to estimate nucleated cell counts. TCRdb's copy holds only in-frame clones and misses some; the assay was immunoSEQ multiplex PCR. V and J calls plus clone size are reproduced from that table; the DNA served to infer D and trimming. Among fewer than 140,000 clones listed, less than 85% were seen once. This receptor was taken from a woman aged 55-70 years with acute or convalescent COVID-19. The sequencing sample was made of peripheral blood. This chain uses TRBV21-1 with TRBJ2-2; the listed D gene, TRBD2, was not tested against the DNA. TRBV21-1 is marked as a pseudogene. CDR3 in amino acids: CASSIGTSNTGELFF. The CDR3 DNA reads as TGTGCCAGCAGCATAGGGACTAGTAACACCGGGGAGCTGTTTTTT.